This TCR beta chain was recovered during a study of graft-versus-host responses after intestinal transplantation. At the level of the study: Isolated intestinal, liver-intestinal, or multivisceral transplants had been given to the recipients. Recipients uniformly received anti-thymocyte globulin induction, followed by tacrolimus and steroids for about three years.

General study findings and limits: GvH clones appeared in recipient marrow, some first in ileum or blood.

The protocol was immunoSEQ multiplex PCR, while the TCRdb copy is restricted to in-frame clones and leaves out a portion. The profile shows around 100,000 clones, roughly 87% of them singletons. As concerns this clone: The antigen remains unidentified.

The source was unstimulated CD4+ T cells sorted from spleen or lymph node cells, collected before transplant. The source of this sequence is a human donor who was the organ donor for an intestinal transplant.

CDR3 coding DNA: TGCGCCAGCAGCCCGGGCAGGGGGCAGGGGTTCACCGGGGAGCTGTTTTTT. Encoded protein: CASSPGRGQGFTGELFF. The chain carries TRBV5-1 and TRBJ2-2, with 8 bases lining up with TRBD1. The junction had 12 bases not matched to a gene; V was cut back by 4 bases and J by 4 bases. The CDR3 has 17 amino acids. CDR1 SGHRS and CDR2 YFSETQ come from the germline V gene.